This T cell receptor (beta chain) was found in a study of cytomegalovirus exposure and HLA in healthy donors. Use of 60 Vbeta and 13 Jbeta primers characterized the PCR. Source study methods: An analysis performed later counted 81 million or so unique TCR beta chains (roughly 10 million of them shared). TCRdb's copy holds only in-frame clones and misses some; the assay was immunoSEQ multiplex PCR. That table gives V, J and clone size, and the DNA gave D and trimming. There are approximately 81,000 clones in the sample; around 68% occur only once, and roughly 9.1% lies in the top ten. Among the donors, all were healthy bone marrow donors. Between the trimmed V and J ends, which lost 5 bases and 6 bases, there was a span of 11 bases. Germline loops: CDR1 LNHDA, CDR2 SQIVND (reference sequence). The CDR3 is 13 residues long.

Source material: PBMCs. This clonotype originated in a man aged 35 to 55 in good health and CMV-seropositive. J is TRBJ2-1 and V is TRBV19; D remains unclear. The CDR3 is CASSQANANEQFF. The CDR3, as DNA: TGTGCCAGTAGTCAGGCAAACGCCAATGAGCAGTTCTTC.